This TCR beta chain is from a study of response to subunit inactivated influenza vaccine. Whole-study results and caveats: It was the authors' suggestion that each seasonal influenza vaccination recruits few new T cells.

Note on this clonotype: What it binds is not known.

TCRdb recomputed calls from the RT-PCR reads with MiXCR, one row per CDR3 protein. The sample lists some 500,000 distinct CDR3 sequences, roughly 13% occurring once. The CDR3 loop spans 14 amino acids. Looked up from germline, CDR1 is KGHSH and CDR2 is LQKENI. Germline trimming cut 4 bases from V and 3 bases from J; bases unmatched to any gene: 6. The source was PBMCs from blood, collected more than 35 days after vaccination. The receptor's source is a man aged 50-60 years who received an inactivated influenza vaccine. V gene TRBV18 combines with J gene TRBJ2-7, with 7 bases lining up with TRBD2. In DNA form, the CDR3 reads TGTGCCAGCTCACGGGGCGGGAGAAGCTACGAGCAGTACTTC. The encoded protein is CASSRGGRSYEQYF. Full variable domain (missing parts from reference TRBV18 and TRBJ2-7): NAGVMQNPRHLVRRRGQEARLRCSPMKGHSHVYWYRQLPEEGLKFMVYLQKENIIDESGMPKERFSAEFPKEGPSILRIQQVVRGDSAAYFCASSRGGRSYEQYFGPGTRLTVT.